A selection of T cell receptor beta chains follows, all from one sample in a study of cytomegalovirus exposure and HLA in healthy donors. Method: immunoSEQ multiplex PCR; TCRdb's copy keeps in-frame clones and lacks some. Altogether around 65,000 clones are present, about 80% being singletons, with the ten largest covering approximately 50%. The specimen sequenced was PBMCs. The receptors stem from a man in his fifties in good health and CMV-seropositive. The CDR3 runs from the conserved cysteine through the conserved F or W. A D gene is named only where the DNA matches it firmly.

d_gene | j_gene | v_gene | CDR3aa | CDR3nt
- | TRBJ1-1 | TRBV5-1 | CASSPVVLNTEAFF | TGCGCCAGCAGCCCGGTGGTTCTGAACACTGAAGCTTTCTTT
TRBD1 | TRBJ2-1 | TRBV19 | CASSVRTGDNEQFF | TGTGCCAGTAGTGTACGGACAGGAGACAATGAGCAGTTCTTC
- | TRBJ2-1 | TRBV6-4 | CASSDSDNNEQFF | TGTGCCAGCAGTGACTCGGACAACAATGAGCAGTTCTTC
- | TRBJ2-7 | TRBV19 | CASSSGARYEQYF | TGTGCCAGTAGTAGCGGGGCTCGGTACGAGCAGTACTTC
TRBD2 | TRBJ2-1 | TRBV28 | CASSSSGLAVPHSYNEQFF | TGTGCCAGCAGCTCCTCGGGACTAGCGGTCCCCCACTCCTACAATGAGCAGTTCTTC
TRBD2 | TRBJ2-1 | TRBV28 | CASGVRGSPYNEQFF | TGTGCCAGCGGCGTCCGCGGGAGTCCCTACAATGAGCAGTTCTTC
TRBD2 | TRBJ2-7 | TRBV5-1 | CASSLVSGSRYEQYF | TGCGCCAGCAGCTTGGTTAGCGGGAGCAGGTACGAGCAGTACTTC
- | TRBJ1-1 | TRBV5-1 | CASSLVRYTEAFF | TGCGCCAGCAGCTTGGTCAGGTACACTGAAGCTTTCTTT
- | TRBJ2-1 | TRBV2 | CASSAYNEQFF | TGTGCCAGCAGTGCGTACAATGAGCAGTTCTTC
TRBD2 | TRBJ2-2 | TRBV9 | CASSVPGLANTGELFF | TGTGCCAGCAGCGTACCGGGACTAGCTAACACCGGGGAGCTGTTTTTT
- | TRBJ2-1 | TRBV4-1 | CASSQDAAGNYNEQFF | TGCGCCAGCAGCCAAGATGCGGCGGGAAACTACAATGAGCAGTTCTTC
TRBD2 | TRBJ2-7 | TRBV28 | CAISPPPSGGAIRYEQYF | TGTGCCATCAGTCCCCCGCCTAGCGGGGGGGCAATACGCTACGAGCAGTACTTC
- | TRBJ2-1 | TRBV4-1 | CASSQLPGLEPYNEQFF | TGCGCCAGCAGCCAATTGCCAGGGCTAGAGCCTTACAATGAGCAGTTCTTC
TRBD2 | TRBJ2-7 | TRBV27 | CASSSGASGSYEQYF | TGTGCCAGCAGTTCTGGGGCTAGCGGGAGCTACGAGCAGTACTTC
TRBD1 | TRBJ1-4 | TRBV7-3 | CASSLGQGINEKLFF | TGTGCCAGCAGCTTGGGACAGGGTATTAATGAAAAACTGTTTTTT
TRBD1 | TRBJ1-5 | TRBV5-1 | CASSPGQNSNQPQHF | TGCGCCAGCAGCCCGGGACAGAATAGCAATCAGCCCCAGCATTTT
TRBD1 | TRBJ1-4 | TRBV7-8 | CASSPRRFRDRGFGEKLFF | TGTGCCAGCAGCCCTCGCCGTTTCCGGGACAGGGGATTTGGGGAAAAACTGTTTTTT
TRBD2 | TRBJ2-3 | TRBV29-1 | CSVGGLAGGPRDTQYF | TGCAGCGTTGGGGGGCTAGCGGGAGGGCCGAGGGATACGCAGTATTTT